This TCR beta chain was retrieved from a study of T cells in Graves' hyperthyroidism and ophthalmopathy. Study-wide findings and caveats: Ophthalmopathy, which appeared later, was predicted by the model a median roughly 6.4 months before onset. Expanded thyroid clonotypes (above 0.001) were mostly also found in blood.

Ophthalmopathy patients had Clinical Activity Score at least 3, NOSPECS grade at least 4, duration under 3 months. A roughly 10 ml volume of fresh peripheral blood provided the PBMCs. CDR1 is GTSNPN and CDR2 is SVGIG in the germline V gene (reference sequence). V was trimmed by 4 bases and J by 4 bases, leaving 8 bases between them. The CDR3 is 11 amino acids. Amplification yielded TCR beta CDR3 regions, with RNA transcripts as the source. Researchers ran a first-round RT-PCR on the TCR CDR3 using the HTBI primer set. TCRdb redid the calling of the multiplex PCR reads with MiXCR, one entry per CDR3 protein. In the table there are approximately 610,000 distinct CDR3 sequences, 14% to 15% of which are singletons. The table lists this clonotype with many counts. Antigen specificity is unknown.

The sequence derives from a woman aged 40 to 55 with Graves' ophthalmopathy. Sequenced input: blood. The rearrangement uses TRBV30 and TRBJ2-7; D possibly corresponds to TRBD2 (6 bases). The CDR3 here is CAWIGGYEQYF. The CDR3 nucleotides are TGTGCCTGGATTGGAGGGTACGAGCAGTACTTC.